These 11 T cell receptor beta chains were sequenced from one sample in a study of T-cell reconstitution after alpha-beta-depleted transplantation in children. It was with unique molecular identifiers that the TCRbeta library was prepared. TCRdb called the PCR reads again in MiXCR, with one record for every CDR3 protein. This table holds about 150,000 distinct CDR3 sequences, roughly 8.8% found once. The sample consisted of PBMCs, mostly from graft donor cells, taken 180 days after TCRalphabeta/CD19-depleted stem cell transplant. The source of these receptors is a female patient aged 2-10 years who had a stem cell transplant for congenital amegakaryocytic thrombocytopenia, so the T cells may come from the graft donor.

This clonotype was counted ten times or more. This sequence joins TRBV7-2 and TRBJ2-7; no firm D call. Germline loops: CDR1 SGHTA, CDR2 FQGNSA. The CDR3 extends over 13 amino acids. Deletions cut 1 base from V and 0 bases from J, with 4 bases between. As DNA, the CDR3 is TGTGCCAGCAGCTTAGACCACTCCTACGAGCAGTACTTC. It encodes CASSLDHSYEQYF.

This clonotype was picked up many times. The chain uses TRBV20-1 and TRBJ2-3; D remains ambiguous. V lost 5 bases to trimming and J lost 2 bases, with 14 bases between them. The CDR3 sequence is 14 residues long. CDR1 and CDR2 (germline): DFQATT, SNEGSKA (reference sequence). For the CDR3, the DNA is TGCAGTGCTCCCTACTCCATGTCCACAGATACGCAGTATTTT. Protein: CSAPYSMSTDTQYF.

In its sample, this clonotype was seen many times. The chain carries TRBV2 and TRBJ2-2; no firm D call. V was clipped by 6 bases and J by 5 bases, with 4 bases between them. Germline V gene data show CDR1 as SNHLY and CDR2 as FYNNEI. This CDR3 spans 11 amino acids. In DNA, the CDR3 is TGTGCCAGCAGAAGGACCGGGGAGCTGTTTTTT. It encodes CASRRTGELFF.

In its sample, this clonotype was seen many times. V is TRBV5-1 and J is TRBJ2-5; 8 bases agree with TRBD2. V was clipped by 0 bases and J by 5 bases; unmatched bases: 3. The CDR3 runs to 14 residues. Per the germline V gene, CDR1 is SGHRS and CDR2 is YFSETQ. CDR3 DNA sequence: TGCGCCAGCAGCTTGGGACTAGCGAGGGAGACCCAGTACTTC. Amino acids: CASSLGLARETQYF. Complete variable domain (other parts from reference TRBV5-1 and TRBJ2-5): KAGVTQTPRYLIKTRGQQVTLSCSPISGHRSVSWYQQTPGQGLQFLFEYFSETQRNKGNFPGRFSGRQFSNSRSEMNVSTLELGDSALYLCASSLGLARETQYFGPGTRLLVL.

As for this clonotype: A junction end diverges from the germline sequence, so it may reflect a read error. This chain joins TRBV20-1 and TRBJ2-1, with D maybe TRBD2 (6 bases). Germline V lookup: CDR1 DFQATT, CDR2 SNEGSKA (reference sequence). CDR3 size: 16 residues. The CDR3 DNA reads as TGCAGTGTTAGAGATCTGGCTGCGGGATCCTACAATGAGCAGTTCTTC. Encoded protein: CSVRDLAAGSYNEQFF.

The chain joins TRBV3-1 to TRBJ1-5, with D possibly matching TRBD1 (6 bases). From germline, CDR1 is LGHDT and CDR2 YNNKEL (reference sequence). With 1 base removed from V and 11 bases from J, the gap between germline ends came to 9 bases. The CDR3 totals 12 residues. CDR3 residues: CASSQGGRTQHF. The CDR3 DNA is TGTGCCAGCAGCCAAGGGGGGCGTACCCAGCATTTT. Full variable domain (missing parts from reference TRBV3-1 and TRBJ1-5): DTAVSQTPKYLVTQMGNDKSIKCEQNLGHDTMYWYKQDSKKFLKIMFSYNNKELIINETVPNRFSPKSPDKAHLNLHINSLELGDSAVYFCASSQGGRTQHFGDGTRLSIL.

This clonotype has just a few counts. This chain connects TRBV5-1 to TRBJ2-7; D not resolved. The germline V and J ends were trimmed by 4 bases and 4 bases, with 15 bases remaining between them. The CDR3 spans 14 residues. Looked up from germline, CDR1 is SGHRS and CDR2 is YFSETQ. CDR3 nucleotide sequence: TGCGCCAGCAGCGGATGGATGGGCTCGTACGAGCAGTACTTC. Protein sequence: CASSGWMGSYEQYF.

The V and J genes are TRBV28 and TRBJ2-2; 14 bases fit TRBD2. The CDR3 is 17 residues long. Germline V CDR1 and CDR2: MDHEN, SYDVKM. Trimming at V came to 8 bases and at J to 1 base, leaving 6 bases not matched to a gene. This CDR3 is CASWGLAGVRNTGELFF. The CDR3 region has the DNA TGTGCCAGCTGGGGACTAGCGGGAGTTCGGAACACCGGGGAGCTGTTTTTT.

This clonotype was seen many times. The V call is TRBV4-1, the J call TRBJ1-2; D unresolved. In germline, CDR1 is MGHRA, CDR2 YSYEKL. The V end was cut by 7 bases, the J end by 8 bases, with 20 bases between. The CDR3 totals 14 residues. For the CDR3, the DNA is TGCGCCAGCATGAGGGATCAGGCGCAGGAAGGCTACACCTTC. It codes for CASMRDQAQEGYTF.

This clonotype was recorded many times. V usage is TRBV5-1 and J usage is TRBJ2-7, with D possibly matching TRBD1 (5 bases). The germline V gene has CDR1 SGHRS and CDR2 YFSETQ. The CDR3 length is 13 residues. Trimming stripped 0 bases from V and 2 bases from J, with 6 bases between. The CDR3 is CASSLEGAYEQYF. CDR3 sequence (DNA): TGCGCCAGCAGCTTGGAAGGGGCCTACGAGCAGTACTTC.

Ten or more counts support this clonotype. V gene TRBV12-3 or TRBV12-4 combines with J gene TRBJ2-1; D is possibly TRBD1 (5 bases). There are 16 residues in the CDR3. Deletions cut 3 bases from V and 4 bases from J, with 16 bases between. CDR3 amino acids: CASSFYATGIYNEQFF. CDR3 sequence (DNA): TGTGCCAGCAGTTTTTATGCCACAGGAATATACAATGAGCAGTTCTTC.